These 6 T cell receptor beta chains originate from one sample sequenced in a study of beta chain features in type 1 diabetes. Sequenced material consisted of expressed TCRB transcripts (all of the isolated RNA was reverse transcribed). The repertoire was sequenced with immunoSEQ multiplex PCR; TCRdb's copy has only in-frame clones and lacks some. The sample comprises 120,000 to 150,000 clones, roughly 50% of which are singletons, and 0.42% rests with the top ten. Input material: Tregs from blood. Receptors were obtained from a man aged 18 to 35 in good health.

This clone was detected a few times. The rearrangement joins TRBV7-2 to TRBJ1-5; D is unresolved. V was pared by 3 bases and J by 1 base, with 7 bases between. The CDR3 has 14 amino acids. Germline V gene data show CDR1 as SGHTA and CDR2 as FQGNSA. The CDR3 DNA follows: TGTGCCAGCAGCTTGGACTGGAGCAATCAGCCCCAGCATTTT. Translated, it gives CASSLDWSNQPQHF.

The genes are TRBV7-2 and TRBJ2-3; possibly TRBD1 for D (5 bases). CDR3 length: 16 amino acids. V gave up 0 bases and J gave up 2 bases, with 12 bases separating them. Germline CDR1 is SGHTA and CDR2 is FQGNSA. The DNA of the CDR3 is TGTGCCAGCAGCTTAGCGATAGGACAAGTCACAGATACGCAGTATTTT. Translation gives CASSLAIGQVTDTQYF.

This clone was found a few times. This sequence joins TRBV5-3 and TRBJ2-7; 8 positions agree with TRBD1. TRBV5-3 is assigned to the ORF class and has an uncertain function. CDR3 length: 11 amino acids. This CDR3 is CARSPGQGTKV. Here the CDR3 DNA reads TGTGCCAGAAGCCCAGGACAGGGTACGAAGGTC.

The rearrangement links TRBV29-1 to TRBJ2-3, with TRBD2 matching over 9 bases. The CDR3 has 17 amino acids. Germline V gives CDR1 SQVTM, CDR2 ANQGSEA. Trimming cost V 0 bases and J 2 bases; bases outside gene matches: 9. The CDR3 here is CSVEERIGGGATDTQYF. The CDR3 nucleotides read TGCAGCGTTGAAGAAAGAATCGGCGGGGGGGCCACAGATACGCAGTATTTT.

This clone was found a few times. The same CDR3 is also encoded by other DNA sequences in this sample. The V and J genes are TRBV9 and TRBJ2-6, with 7 bases aligning to TRBD1. V lost 4 bases to trimming and J lost 1 base; unmatched junction nucleotides: 14. From germline, CDR1 is SGDLS and CDR2 YYNGEE. This CDR3 is built from 19 residues. The CDR3, as DNA: TGTGCCAGCAGCCTCCGGGACAGCCCTGCTAGGTCTGGGGCCAACGTCCTGACTTTC. Translating gives CASSLRDSPARSGANVLTF.

In this sample, this clone turned up once. The gene calls are TRBV7-6 and TRBJ1-4; perhaps TRBD1 as D (6 bases). This CDR3 spans 18 amino acids. V lost 1 base, J lost 3 bases, and 18 bases lay in between. The germline CDR1 and CDR2 sequences are SGHVS and FNYEAQ. This CDR3 is CASSLDVAGGLSNEKLFF. The CDR3 nucleotides are TGTGCCAGCAGCTTAGACGTAGCGGGGGGGCTGTCTAATGAAAAACTGTTTTTT.